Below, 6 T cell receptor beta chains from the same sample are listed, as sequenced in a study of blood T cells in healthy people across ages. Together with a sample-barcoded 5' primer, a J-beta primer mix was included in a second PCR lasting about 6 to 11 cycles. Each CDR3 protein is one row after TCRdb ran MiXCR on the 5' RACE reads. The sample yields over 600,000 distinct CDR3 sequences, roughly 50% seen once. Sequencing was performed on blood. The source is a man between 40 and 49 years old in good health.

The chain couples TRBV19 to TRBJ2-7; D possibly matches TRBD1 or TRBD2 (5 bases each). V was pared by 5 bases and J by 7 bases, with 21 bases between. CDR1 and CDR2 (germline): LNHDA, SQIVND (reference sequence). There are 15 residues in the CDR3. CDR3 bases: TGTGCCAGTAGTCCTCGACAGACGGGGAGCAATGAGCAGTACTTC. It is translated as CASSPRQTGSNEQYF.

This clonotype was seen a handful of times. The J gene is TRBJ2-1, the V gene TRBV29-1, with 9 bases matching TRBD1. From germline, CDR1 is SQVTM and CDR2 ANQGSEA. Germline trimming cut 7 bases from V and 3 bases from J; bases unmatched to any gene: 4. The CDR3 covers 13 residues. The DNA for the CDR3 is TGCAGCGCCGGGACAGGGAACTACAATGAGCAGTTCTTC. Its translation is CSAGTGNYNEQFF.

CDR3 DNA: TGCGCCAGCAGCTCCACCGGACAGGGGGCAAATAACTATGGCTACACCTTC. Translated, it gives CASSSTGQGANNYGYTF. The rearrangement uses TRBV5-1 and TRBJ1-2; TRBD1 agrees at 11 bases. The V segment lost 3 bases and the J segment 1 base; nucleotides outside the gene matches: 8. Germline V gene sequence: CDR1 SGHRS, CDR2 YFSETQ. The CDR3 is made up of 17 amino acids.

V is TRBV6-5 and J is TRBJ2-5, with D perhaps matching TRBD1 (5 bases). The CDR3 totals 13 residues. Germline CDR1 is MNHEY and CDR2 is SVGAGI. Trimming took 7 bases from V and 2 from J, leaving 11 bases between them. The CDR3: CASTRQFQETQYF. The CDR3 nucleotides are TGTGCCAGCACCAGACAGTTTCAAGAGACCCAGTACTTC.

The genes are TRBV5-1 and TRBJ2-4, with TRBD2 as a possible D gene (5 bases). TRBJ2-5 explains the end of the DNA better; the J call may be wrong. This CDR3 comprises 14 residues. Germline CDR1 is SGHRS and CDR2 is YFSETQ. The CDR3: CASSRTQGVGTQYF. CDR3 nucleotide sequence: TGCGCCAGCAGCCGGACTCAAGGTGTTGGGACCCAGTACTTC.

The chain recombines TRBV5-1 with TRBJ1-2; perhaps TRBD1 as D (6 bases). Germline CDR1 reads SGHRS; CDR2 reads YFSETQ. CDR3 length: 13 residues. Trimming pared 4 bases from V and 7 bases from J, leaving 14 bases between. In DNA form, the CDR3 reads TGCGCCAGCAGCCCGGCGGGGGGCCTTGGCTACACCTTC. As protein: CASSPAGGLGYTF.